The 21 T cell receptor beta chains below were found in one sample sequenced in a study of blood T cells in healthy people across ages. The second PCR ran about 6 to 12 cycles with a sample-barcoded 5' primer and J-beta primers. TCRdb re-analysed the 5' RACE reads in MiXCR, keeping a single row per CDR3 protein. The sample has approximately 2,000,000 distinct CDR3 sequences, more than 35% seen once; the top ten hold approximately 22%. The source material was blood. These receptors were collected from a human donor in good health.

This clonotype occurred a few times. Sequence at one end of the junction differs from germline and may be a read error. The chain joins TRBV2 to TRBJ1-2; no clear D gene. CDR1 is SNHLY, CDR2 FYNNEI, per germline. CDR3 length equals 13 residues. The CDR3 DNA is TGTGCCAGCAGTGCAGAGGTAGACTATGACTACACCTTC. Translation gives CASSAEVDYDYTF.

For the CDR3, the DNA is TGTGCCAGCAGCCGAACCCAGGCAAGCAGCGATGAGCAGTTCTTC. It codes for CASSRTQASSDEQFF. The chain carries TRBV7-9 and TRBJ2-1; D is undetermined. The CDR3 totals 15 residues. Looked up from germline, CDR1 is SEHNR and CDR2 is FQNEAQ (reference sequence). Between the trimmed V and J ends, which lost 5 bases and 8 bases, there was a span of 19 bases.

This clonotype was recorded at least ten times. The rearrangement links TRBV20-1 to TRBJ2-3; TRBD2 is a possible D gene (6 bases). Trimming shortened V by 8 bases and J by 2 bases, and 11 bases separated the two germline ends. Germline CDR1 DFQATT, CDR2 SNEGSKA (reference sequence). The CDR3 extends over 12 amino acids. The CDR3 DNA follows: TGCAGTTATAGCGGCACCACAGATACGCAGTATTTT. It codes for CSYSGTTDTQYF.

The rearrangement joins TRBV20-1 to TRBJ2-7; D ambiguous. CDR3 length equals 15 residues. V was shortened by 5 bases and J by 0 bases, with 17 bases between the two germline ends. CDR1 is DFQATT and CDR2 is SNEGSKA in the germline V gene (reference sequence). CDR3 nucleotide sequence: TGCAGTGCTTCTTCGTTCAGCCCGAGCTCCTACGAGCAGTACTTC. This gives the protein CSASSFSPSSYEQYF.

V and J are TRBV20-1 and TRBJ2-3; 10 bases map to TRBD2. V dropped 4 bases and J dropped 0; count of bases not matched to a gene: 7. The germline V gene encodes CDR1 DFQATT and CDR2 SNEGSKA (reference sequence). This CDR3 has 16 amino acids. CDR3 amino acids: CSAIGLADVSTDTQYF. The CDR3 nucleotides are TGCAGTGCTATAGGACTAGCGGACGTCAGCACAGATACGCAGTATTTT.

The chain carries TRBV7-2 and TRBJ1-2; no reliable D call. Between the trimmed V and J ends, which lost 0 bases and 0 bases, there was a span of 8 bases. CDR1 is SGHTA and CDR2 is FQGNSA in the germline V gene. This CDR3 spans 15 amino acids. The CDR3 reads CASSLAASANYGYTF. CDR3 sequence (DNA): TGTGCCAGCAGCTTAGCCGCCAGCGCTAACTATGGCTACACCTTC.

In this sample, this clonotype turned up a few times. The V call is TRBV28, the J call TRBJ2-7; no firm D call. V lost 6 bases to trimming and J lost 0 bases, with 12 bases between them. There are 14 residues in the CDR3. The germline V gene encodes CDR1 MDHEN and CDR2 SYDVKM. The CDR3 coding sequence is TGTGCCAGCAGCCCAATTGGCTTCTCCTACGAGCAGTACTTC. It translates to CASSPIGFSYEQYF.

This sequence joins TRBV7-2 and TRBJ1-4, with D maybe TRBD1 (6 bases). Germline lookup yields CDR1 SGHTA and CDR2 FQGNSA. This CDR3 contains 15 residues. V was pared by 5 bases and J by 8 bases, with 18 bases between. The CDR3 loop reads CASSPDRSRGEKLFF. The CDR3 bases are TGTGCCAGCAGCCCCGACAGGAGTCGAGGGGAAAAACTGTTTTTT.

This clonotype was seen a few times. This chain links TRBV6-2 or TRBV6-3 with TRBJ2-1; 8 positions match TRBD2. V lost 6 bases and J lost 2; bases outside the gene matches: 9. CDR3 length: 16 amino acids. Per germline, CDR1 MNHEY and CDR2 SVGEGT. The CDR3 region is CASSPVIGGAYNEQFF. Written as DNA, the CDR3 is TGTGCCAGCAGCCCCGTTATCGGGGGGGCCTACAATGAGCAGTTCTTC.

The chain carries TRBV4-1 and TRBJ2-2; 7 positions match TRBD1. The CDR3 sequence is 16 residues long. From germline, CDR1 is MGHRA and CDR2 YSYEKL. V lost 2 bases, J lost 7 bases, and 10 bases stayed unmatched. The DNA of the CDR3 is TGCGCCAGCAGCCAAAGAGGGACAGCGGACAGCGGGGAGCTGTTTTTT. This encodes CASSQRGTADSGELFF.

V usage is TRBV11-2 and J usage is TRBJ1-2, with D possibly being TRBD1 (5 bases). Per the germline V gene, CDR1 is SGHAT and CDR2 is FQNNGV. V dropped 5 bases and J dropped 6 bases, with 19 bases sitting between them. The CDR3 contains 15 residues. This CDR3 is CASSPLAMGVDGYTF. In DNA form, the CDR3 reads TGTGCCAGCAGCCCCCTAGCTATGGGGGTGGATGGCTACACCTTC.

The chain links TRBV4-1 to TRBJ2-5, with D uncertain. The CDR3 is 14 residues long. Germline CDR1 reads MGHRA; CDR2 reads YSYEKL. Trimming removed 1 base from V and 7 bases from J, with 13 bases in between. The CDR3 loop is CASSQVTAAATQYF. CDR3 in DNA: TGCGCCAGCAGCCAAGTAACGGCCGCTGCGACCCAGTACTTC.

In its sample, this clonotype was seen a few times. The J gene is TRBJ2-3, the V gene TRBV12-3 or TRBV12-4; TRBD2 might be the D (6 bases). V dropped 4 bases and J dropped 2 bases, with 16 bases sitting between them. This CDR3 is 16 amino acids long. The CDR3 reads CASSWKHGTSTDTQYF. CDR3 DNA sequence: TGTGCCAGCAGTTGGAAACACGGGACTTCCACAGATACGCAGTATTTT.

This clonotype appeared a few times. This chain uses TRBV6-2 or TRBV6-3 with TRBJ1-2; 8 positions agree with TRBD1. V shed 0 bases and J 5 bases; nucleotides not matched to a gene: 11. Germline loops: CDR1 MNHEY, CDR2 SVGEGT. This CDR3 contains 17 residues. CDR3 sequence (DNA): TGTGCCAGCAGTTACTCGGTCCTCGGGACAGGCGGATATGGCTACACCTTC. Protein sequence: CASSYSVLGTGGYGYTF.

The chain carries TRBV20-1 and TRBJ2-7, with D possibly TRBD2 on 6 matching bases. Deletions cut 3 bases from V and 6 bases from J, with 24 bases between. The CDR3 extends over 16 amino acids. Germline CDR1 and CDR2: DFQATT and SNEGSKA (reference sequence). The CDR3 DNA follows: TGCAGTGCTAGTCCCTCCGCGACTAGGTCGGTTGGCGAGCAGTACTTC. It yields the protein CSASPSATRSVGEQYF.

The chain's CDR3 is CASGDRGEVGEKLFF. The CDR3 DNA reads as TGTGCTAGTGGGGACAGGGGCGAGGTTGGGGAAAAACTGTTTTTT. The gene calls are TRBV12-5 and TRBJ1-4; 9 nucleotides match TRBD1. The V segment lost 6 bases and the J segment 8 bases; nucleotides outside the gene matches: 10. This CDR3 has 15 amino acids. The V gene's germline CDR1 is LGHNT and CDR2 FRNRAP.

This clonotype was detected only a few times. The chain carries TRBV6-2 or TRBV6-3 and TRBJ2-1, with 13 nucleotides matching TRBD2. CDR3 size: 16 residues. Germline trimming cut 7 bases from V and 4 bases from J; bases unmatched to any gene: 7. Germline V gene sequence: CDR1 MNHEY, CDR2 SVGEGT. The CDR3 sequence: CASTTKTSGGYNEQFF. DNA of the CDR3: TGTGCCAGCACCACCAAGACTAGCGGGGGGTACAATGAGCAGTTCTTC.

This clonotype was picked up many times. V gene TRBV29-1 combines with J gene TRBJ1-2; possible D gene TRBD1, 5 bases. V gave up 4 bases and J gave up 6 bases, with 6 bases separating them. The CDR3 is made up of 10 amino acids. The germline CDR1 and CDR2 sequences are SQVTM and ANQGSEA. The CDR3 sequence is CSVVGDGYTF. The CDR3 DNA reads as TGCAGCGTTGTGGGGGATGGCTACACCTTC.

The chain links TRBV29-1 to TRBJ2-2; the D is unclear. There are 11 residues in the CDR3. V was clipped by 6 bases and J by 2 bases, with 4 bases between them. The germline V gene has CDR1 SQVTM and CDR2 ANQGSEA. CDR3 sequence reads: CSVQNTGELFF. The CDR3 nucleotides read TGCAGCGTGCAAAACACCGGGGAGCTGTTTTTT.

This chain connects TRBV28 to TRBJ2-3, with D tentatively TRBD1 or TRBD2 (5 bases each). Trimming shortened V by 4 bases and J by 14 bases, and 16 bases separated the two germline ends. In germline, CDR1 is MDHEN, CDR2 SYDVKM. The CDR3 sequence is 12 residues long. The CDR3 DNA follows: TGTGCCAGCAGTTCTCCGGGACCGGTCCGGTATTTT. This sequence encodes CASSSPGPVRYF.

The chain recombines TRBV28 with TRBJ2-5, with TRBD1 matching 9 bases. The CDR3 is 15 residues long. The trim removed 7 bases at V and 11 bases at J, leaving 17 bases unmatched. Germline V CDR1 and CDR2: MDHEN, SYDVKM. CDR3 sequence reads: CASNTPGQGNDEQYF. Written as DNA, the CDR3 is TGTGCCAGCAATACCCCGGGACAGGGTAATGATGAGCAGTACTTC.